This passage covers 17 T cell receptor beta chains from one sample sequenced in a study of T cell repertoires in cytomegalovirus infection. TCRdb itself ran the reads through MiXCR, one entry per CDR3 protein. The sample gives 100,000 or so distinct CDR3 sequences, approximately 45% of which show up once; 74% is in the top ten. These receptors have no known antigen. This sample comprised CD8+ T cells from cultured PBMCs, obtained from culture after CMV antigen stimulation. All receptors derive from a human donor in good health (CMV status not recorded). Some clones in this sample may be carry-over from other donors' samples.

This chain connects TRBV12-3 or TRBV12-4 to TRBJ1-2; D gene uncertain. The length of the CDR3 is 14 residues. V lost 7 bases and J 7 bases, leaving 19 bases between the germline ends. CDR3 nucleotides: TGTGCCAGCATCCCTTGGGGTAACGAGGGTGGCTACACCTTC. It codes for CASIPWGNEGGYTF.

This clonotype appeared a single time. The chain couples TRBV9 to TRBJ1-1; D ambiguous. The CDR3 totals 12 residues. The germline V gene encodes CDR1 SGDLS and CDR2 YYNGEE. Trimming stripped 4 bases from V and 3 bases from J, with 7 bases between. The CDR3, as DNA: TGTGCCAGCAGCAGGGAGGACACTGAAGCTTTCTTT. Protein: CASSREDTEAFF.

CDR3 DNA: TGTGCCAGCAGTCATAACAGGGTCTACGAGCAGTACTTC. Translation gives CASSHNRVYEQYF. The rearrangement joins TRBV6-1 to TRBJ2-7; possibly TRBD1 for D (6 bases). Germline lookup yields CDR1 MNHNS and CDR2 SASEGT. V was cut by 5 bases and J by 3 bases, with 11 bases left in between. The CDR3 is 13 amino acids.

This clonotype showed up just a few times. The chain combines TRBV27 with TRBJ2-5, with D tentatively TRBD2 (6 bases). CDR3 size: 15 residues. V lost 2 bases to trimming and J lost 5 bases, with 15 bases between them. Per the germline V gene, CDR1 is MNHEY and CDR2 is SMNVEV (reference sequence). The CDR3 sequence is CASSLGGGTWETQYF. The DNA for the CDR3 is TGTGCCAGCAGTTTAGGGGGAGGTACCTGGGAGACCCAGTACTTC.

This clonotype was seen repeatedly, ten times or more. V gene TRBV2 combines with J gene TRBJ2-7; D is perhaps TRBD2 (6 bases). V was clipped by 5 bases and J by 7 bases, with 18 bases between them. CDR1 is SNHLY and CDR2 is FYNNEI in the germline V gene. The CDR3 extends over 14 amino acids. The CDR3: CASSFRGFPLEQYF. The CDR3 DNA sequence: TGTGCCAGCAGTTTTCGGGGGTTCCCTTTGGAGCAGTACTTC. Full variable domain (missing parts from reference TRBV2 and TRBJ2-7): EPEVTQTPSHQVTQMGQEVILRCVPISNHLYFYWYRQILGQKVEFLVSFYNNEISEKSEIFDDQFSVERPDGSNFTLKIRSTKLEDSAMYFCASSFRGFPLEQYFGPGTRLTVT.

V is TRBV7-8 and J is TRBJ2-7, with TRBD1 identical over 10 bases. The germline CDR1 and CDR2 sequences are SGHVS and FQNEAQ. The CDR3 has 13 amino acids. V dropped 5 bases and J dropped 4; count of bases not matched to a gene: 2. The CDR3 nucleotides read TGTGCCAGCAGCCCGGACAGGGGGTACGAGCAGTACTTC. Protein sequence: CASSPDRGYEQYF.

This clonotype appeared many times. The chain recombines TRBV7-2 with TRBJ2-5; 9 nucleotides align to TRBD1. CDR3 length: 16 amino acids. The V segment lost 1 base and the J segment 9 bases; nucleotides outside the gene matches: 12. Germline CDR1 is SGHTA and CDR2 is FQGNSA. CDR3 DNA sequence: TGTGCCAGCAGCTTAGAGGACAGGGGCCCCAGTAGGGCCCAGTACTTC. Translated, it gives CASSLEDRGPSRAQYF.

This clonotype has at least ten counts. V and J are TRBV12-3 or TRBV12-4 and TRBJ2-3; D could derive from TRBD1 or TRBD2 (5 bases each). The CDR3 is 15 amino acids. V was cut by 3 bases and J by 5 bases, with 15 bases left in between. CDR3 sequence reads: CASSFEGPAEDTQYF. Here the CDR3 DNA reads TGTGCCAGCAGTTTCGAGGGACCCGCCGAAGATACGCAGTATTTT.

The chain recombines TRBV6-5 with TRBJ2-1, with D possibly TRBD1 on 6 matching bases. There are 14 residues in the CDR3. Trimming stripped 4 bases from V and 3 bases from J, with 10 bases between. Germline CDR1 MNHEY, CDR2 SVGAGI. DNA for the CDR3: TGTGCCAGCAGTTCCGGGACATACTACAATGAGCAGTTCTTC. Translation: CASSSGTYYNEQFF.

This clonotype occurred many times. V is TRBV11-3 and J is TRBJ1-1, with 7 bases that match TRBD1. Germline CDR1 is SGHNT and CDR2 is YENEEA. J gave up 0 bases and V 0 bases, and 4 bases lay outside the gene matches. This CDR3 is 16 amino acids long. In DNA, the CDR3 is TGTGCCAGCAGCTTAGAGATACAGGGGATGAACACTGAAGCTTTCTTT. As protein: CASSLEIQGMNTEAFF.

There are a few counts of this clonotype. This chain connects TRBV12-3 or TRBV12-4 to TRBJ2-5; 9 nucleotides align to TRBD2. The CDR3 sequence is 14 residues long. Trimming cost V 6 bases and J 5 bases; bases outside gene matches: 7. As DNA, the CDR3 is TGTGCCAGCAGCCCAGTAGCGGGGGTGGAGACCCAGTACTTC. Its protein product is CASSPVAGVETQYF.

This clonotype was found many times. This chain joins TRBV7-8 and TRBJ2-7, with 12 bases fitting TRBD2. After removal of 0 bases from V and 6 bases from J, the junction contained 6 bases not matched to a gene. This CDR3 has 16 residues. Germline V CDR1 and CDR2: SGHVS, FQNEAQ. For the CDR3, the DNA is TGTGCCAGCAGCTTAGCCGCGACTAGCGGGGGACTCGAGCAGTACTTC. It specifies CASSLAATSGGLEQYF.

This clonotype was picked up many times. The V call is TRBV4-1, the J call TRBJ1-1; tentative D call: TRBD1 (5 bases). Trimming removed 0 bases from V and 1 base from J, with 6 bases in between. Looked up from germline, CDR1 is MGHRA and CDR2 is YSYEKL. CDR3 length: 14 residues. The CDR3 DNA reads TGCGCCAGCAGCCAAGAGGGGCAGAACACTGAAGCTTTCTTT. Amino acid sequence: CASSQEGQNTEAFF.

The rearrangement joins TRBV13 to TRBJ2-4, with unresolved D. Germline V gene data show CDR1 as PRHDT and CDR2 as FYEKMQ (reference sequence). The ends were cut back, 5 bases at V and 3 bases at J, with 20 bases in the middle. The CDR3 runs 17 residues. CDR3 sequence reads: CASSLGTLTPDKNIQYF. CDR3 nucleotides: TGTGCCAGCAGCCTCGGCACCCTGACCCCAGACAAAAACATTCAGTACTTC.

This chain joins TRBV2 and TRBJ1-1; D unresolved. V gave up 7 bases and J gave up 2 bases, with 2 bases separating them. This CDR3 is 10 amino acids long. Germline lookup yields CDR1 SNHLY and CDR2 FYNNEI. Written as DNA, the CDR3 is TGTGCCAGCATCAACACTGAAGCTTTCTTT. Amino acids: CASINTEAFF.

This chain connects TRBV7-9 to TRBJ2-1; TRBD2 agrees at 8 bases. Trimming took 11 bases from V and 5 from J; bases not matched to a gene: 8. The CDR3 is made up of 13 amino acids. Germline V gene data show CDR1 as SEHNR and CDR2 as FQNEAQ (reference sequence). CDR3 loop: CAYSGAVHNEQFF. The CDR3 coding sequence is TGTGCCTATAGCGGGGCAGTCCACAATGAGCAGTTCTTC.

This clonotype was picked up one time. This rearrangement joins TRBV11-1 to TRBJ2-3, with a weak D call TRBD1 (6 bases). There are 15 residues in the CDR3. CDR1 is SGHAT, CDR2 FQDESV, per germline (reference sequence). V was clipped by 6 bases and J by 2 bases, with 15 bases between them. The CDR3: CASRDRQEPTDTQYF. The CDR3 nucleotides are TGTGCCAGCAGGGACCGACAGGAACCCACAGATACGCAGTATTTT.